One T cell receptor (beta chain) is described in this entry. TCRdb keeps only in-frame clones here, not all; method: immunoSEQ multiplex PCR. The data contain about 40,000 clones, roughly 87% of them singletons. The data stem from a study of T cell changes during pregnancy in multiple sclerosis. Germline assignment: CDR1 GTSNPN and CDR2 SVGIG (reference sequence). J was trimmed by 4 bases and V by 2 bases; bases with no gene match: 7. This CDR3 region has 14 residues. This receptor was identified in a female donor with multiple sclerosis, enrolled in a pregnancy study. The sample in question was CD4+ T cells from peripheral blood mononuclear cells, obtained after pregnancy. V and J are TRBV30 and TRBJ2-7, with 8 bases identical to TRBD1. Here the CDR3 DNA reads TGTGCCTGGAGTCTATTCACAGGGGGGTACGAGCAGTACTTC. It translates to CAWSLFTGGYEQYF.